This T cell receptor beta chain was sequenced for a study of blood T cell repertoires in COVID-19. The germline V gene encodes CDR1 LNHDA and CDR2 SQIVND (reference sequence). The CDR3 is 15 amino acids. V dropped 0 bases and J dropped 7 bases, with 15 bases sitting between them. Clones were sequenced by immunoSEQ multiplex PCR, and TCRdb holds only the in-frame ones, with some missing. The sample has under 200,000 clones, roughly four fifths seen once. What was sequenced was peripheral blood. V usage is TRBV19 and J usage is TRBJ1-2; possibly TRBD1 for D (5 bases). The sequence was collected from a human donor in a cohort sampled during active COVID-19. In nucleotides, the CDR3 is TGTGCCAGTAGTATAGATTGGTTTGGGACTTTTGGCTACACCTTC. This sequence encodes CASSIDWFGTFGYTF.